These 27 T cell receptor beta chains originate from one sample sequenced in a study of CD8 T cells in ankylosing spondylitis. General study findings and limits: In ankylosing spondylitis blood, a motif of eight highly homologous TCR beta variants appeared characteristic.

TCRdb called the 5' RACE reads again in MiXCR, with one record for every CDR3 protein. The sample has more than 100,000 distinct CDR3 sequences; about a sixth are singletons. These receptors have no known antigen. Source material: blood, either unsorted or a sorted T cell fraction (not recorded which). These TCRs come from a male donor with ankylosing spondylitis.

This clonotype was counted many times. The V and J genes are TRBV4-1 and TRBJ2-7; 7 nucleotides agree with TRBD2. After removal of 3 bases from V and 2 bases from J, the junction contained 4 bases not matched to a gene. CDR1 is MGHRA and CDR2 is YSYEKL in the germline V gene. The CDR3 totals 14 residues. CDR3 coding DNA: TGCGCCAGCAGCCACGGGACTACGCCCTACGAGCAGTACTTC. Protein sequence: CASSHGTTPYEQYF.

The CDR3 sequence is CASSHDPVLVGTGELFF. CDR3 in DNA: TGCGCCAGCAGCCATGATCCTGTTTTGGTGGGCACCGGGGAGCTGTTTTTT. V usage is TRBV4-1 and J usage is TRBJ2-2; D uncertain. The ends were cut back, 3 bases at V and 4 bases at J, with 18 bases in the middle. Germline V gives CDR1 MGHRA, CDR2 YSYEKL. The CDR3 contains 17 residues.

This CDR3 reads CSANTGLPYEQYF. CDR3 sequence (DNA): TGCAGTGCTAATACAGGGTTGCCCTACGAGCAGTACTTC. The chain uses TRBV20-1 and TRBJ2-7; D perhaps matches TRBD1 (6 bases). Trimming removed 4 bases from V and 2 bases from J, with 12 bases in between. The CDR3 runs to 13 residues. From germline, CDR1 is DFQATT and CDR2 SNEGSKA (reference sequence).

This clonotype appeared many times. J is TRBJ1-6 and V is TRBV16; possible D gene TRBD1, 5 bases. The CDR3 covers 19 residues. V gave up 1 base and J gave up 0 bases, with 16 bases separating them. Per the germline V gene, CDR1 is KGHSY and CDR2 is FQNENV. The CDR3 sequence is CASSQWIGGGDSYNSPLHF. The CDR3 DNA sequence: TGTGCCAGCAGCCAATGGATCGGCGGAGGGGACTCCTATAATTCACCCCTCCACTTT.

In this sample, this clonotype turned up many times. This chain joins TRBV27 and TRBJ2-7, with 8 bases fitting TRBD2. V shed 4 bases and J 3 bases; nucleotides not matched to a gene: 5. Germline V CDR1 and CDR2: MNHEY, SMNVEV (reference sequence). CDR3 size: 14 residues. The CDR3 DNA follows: TGTGCCAGCAGTTCCCCGGGACTAGACTACGAGCAGTACTTC. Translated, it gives CASSSPGLDYEQYF.

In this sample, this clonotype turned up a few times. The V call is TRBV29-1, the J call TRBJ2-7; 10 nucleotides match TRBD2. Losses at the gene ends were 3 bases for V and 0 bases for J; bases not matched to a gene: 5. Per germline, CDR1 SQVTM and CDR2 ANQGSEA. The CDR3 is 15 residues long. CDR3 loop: CSVDRASGSSYEQYF. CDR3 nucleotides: TGCAGCGTTGATAGGGCTAGCGGGAGCTCCTACGAGCAGTACTTC.

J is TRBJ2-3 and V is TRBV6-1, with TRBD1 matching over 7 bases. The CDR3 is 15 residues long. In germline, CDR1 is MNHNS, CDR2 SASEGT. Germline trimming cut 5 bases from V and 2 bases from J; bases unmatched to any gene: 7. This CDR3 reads CASSSRDRHTDTQYF. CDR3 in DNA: TGTGCCAGCAGTAGCCGGGACAGACACACAGATACGCAGTATTTT.

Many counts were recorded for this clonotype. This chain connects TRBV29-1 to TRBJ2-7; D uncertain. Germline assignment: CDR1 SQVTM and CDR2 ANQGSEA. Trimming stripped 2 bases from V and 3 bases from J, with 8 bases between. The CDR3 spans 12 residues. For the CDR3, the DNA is TGCAGCGTTGAAATAGAGAACTACGAGCAGTACTTC. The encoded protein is CSVEIENYEQYF.

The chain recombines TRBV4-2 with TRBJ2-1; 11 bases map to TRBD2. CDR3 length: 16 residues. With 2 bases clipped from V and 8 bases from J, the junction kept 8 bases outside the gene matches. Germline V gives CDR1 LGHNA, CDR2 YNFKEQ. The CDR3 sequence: CASSQISGRAIDEQFF. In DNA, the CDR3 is TGTGCCAGCAGCCAAATTAGCGGGAGGGCCATCGATGAGCAGTTCTTC.

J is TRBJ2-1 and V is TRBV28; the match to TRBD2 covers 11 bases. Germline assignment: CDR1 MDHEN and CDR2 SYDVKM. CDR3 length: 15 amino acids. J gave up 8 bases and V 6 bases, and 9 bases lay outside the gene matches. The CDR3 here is CASSLTSGSSHEQFF. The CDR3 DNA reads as TGTGCCAGCAGCCTCACTAGCGGGAGTTCACATGAGCAGTTCTTC.

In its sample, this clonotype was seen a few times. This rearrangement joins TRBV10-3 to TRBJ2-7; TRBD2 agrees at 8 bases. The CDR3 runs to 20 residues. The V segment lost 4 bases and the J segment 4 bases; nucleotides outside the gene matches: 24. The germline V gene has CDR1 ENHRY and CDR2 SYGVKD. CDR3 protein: CAISGGRLAGLPMVEYEQYF. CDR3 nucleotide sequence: TGTGCCATCAGTGGCGGCCGGCTAGCGGGCCTCCCGATGGTGGAATACGAGCAGTACTTC.

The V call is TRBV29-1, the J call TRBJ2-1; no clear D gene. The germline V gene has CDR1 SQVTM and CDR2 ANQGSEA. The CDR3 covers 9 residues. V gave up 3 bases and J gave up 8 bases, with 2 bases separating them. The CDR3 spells CSVEDEQFF. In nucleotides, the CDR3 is TGCAGCGTTGAGGATGAGCAGTTCTTC.

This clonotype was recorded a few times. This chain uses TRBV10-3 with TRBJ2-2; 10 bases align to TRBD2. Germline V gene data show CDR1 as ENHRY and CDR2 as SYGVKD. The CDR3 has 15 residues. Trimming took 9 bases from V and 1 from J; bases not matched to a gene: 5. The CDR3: CAIGRTSGNTGELFF. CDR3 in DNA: TGTGCCATAGGAAGGACTAGCGGGAACACCGGGGAGCTGTTTTTT.

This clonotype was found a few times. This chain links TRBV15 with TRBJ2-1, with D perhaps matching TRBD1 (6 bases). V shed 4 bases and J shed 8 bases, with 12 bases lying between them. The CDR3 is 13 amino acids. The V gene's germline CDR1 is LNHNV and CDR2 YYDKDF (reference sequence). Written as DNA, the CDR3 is TGTGCCACCAGCAAGGGAAGGGGGTATGAGCAGTTCTTC. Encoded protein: CATSKGRGYEQFF.

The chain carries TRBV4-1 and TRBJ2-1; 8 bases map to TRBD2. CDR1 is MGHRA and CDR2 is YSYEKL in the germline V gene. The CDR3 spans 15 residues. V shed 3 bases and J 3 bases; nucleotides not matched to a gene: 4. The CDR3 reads CASSQLAGHYNEQFF. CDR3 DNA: TGCGCCAGCAGCCAGTTAGCGGGACACTACAATGAGCAGTTCTTC.

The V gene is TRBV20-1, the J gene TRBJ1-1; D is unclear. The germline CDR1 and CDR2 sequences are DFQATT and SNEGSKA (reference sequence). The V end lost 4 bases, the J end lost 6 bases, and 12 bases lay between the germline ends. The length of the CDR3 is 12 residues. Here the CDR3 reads CSAKAASSEAFF. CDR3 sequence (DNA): TGCAGTGCTAAGGCCGCATCCTCTGAAGCTTTCTTT.

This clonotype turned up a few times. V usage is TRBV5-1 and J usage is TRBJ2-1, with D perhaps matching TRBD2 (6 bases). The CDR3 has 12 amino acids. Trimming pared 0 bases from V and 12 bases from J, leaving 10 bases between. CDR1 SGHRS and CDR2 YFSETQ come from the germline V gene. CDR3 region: CASSLVRGLQFF. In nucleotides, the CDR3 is TGCGCCAGCAGCTTGGTCCGGGGACTGCAGTTCTTC.

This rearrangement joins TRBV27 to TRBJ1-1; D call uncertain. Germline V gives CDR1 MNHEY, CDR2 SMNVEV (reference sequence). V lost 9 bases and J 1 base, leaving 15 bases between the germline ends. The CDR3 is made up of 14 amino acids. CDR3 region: CASRVAASNTEAFF. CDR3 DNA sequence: TGTGCCAGTAGGGTGGCAGCCTCGAACACTGAAGCTTTCTTT.

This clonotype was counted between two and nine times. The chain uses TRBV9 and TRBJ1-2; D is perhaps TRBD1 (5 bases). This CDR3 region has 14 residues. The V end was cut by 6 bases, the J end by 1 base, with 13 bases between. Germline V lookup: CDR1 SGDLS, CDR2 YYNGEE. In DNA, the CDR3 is TGTGCCAGCACCACCAGGGATGATAACTATGGCTACACCTTC. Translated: CASTTRDDNYGYTF.

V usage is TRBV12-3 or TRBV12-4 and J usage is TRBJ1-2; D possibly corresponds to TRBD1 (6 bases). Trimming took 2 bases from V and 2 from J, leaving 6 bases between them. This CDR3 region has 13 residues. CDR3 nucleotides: TGTGCCAGCAGTTTAACAGGGAACTATGGCTACACCTTC. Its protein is CASSLTGNYGYTF.

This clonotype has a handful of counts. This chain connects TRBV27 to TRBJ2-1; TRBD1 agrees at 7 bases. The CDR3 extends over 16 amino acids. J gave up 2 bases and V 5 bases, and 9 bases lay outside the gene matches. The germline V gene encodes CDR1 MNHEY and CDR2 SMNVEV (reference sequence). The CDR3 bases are TGTGCCAGCAGTCCAGGACAGGTCATCCCCTACAATGAGCAGTTCTTC. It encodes CASSPGQVIPYNEQFF.

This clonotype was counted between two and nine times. The CDR3 protein is CASSETSGYNEQFF. The CDR3, as DNA: TGTGCCAGCAGCGAGACTAGCGGATACAATGAGCAGTTCTTC. The chain joins TRBV9 to TRBJ2-1, with 9 bases matching TRBD2. The junction had 2 bases not matched to a gene; V was cut back by 3 bases and J by 4 bases. The CDR3 totals 14 residues. Germline CDR1 reads SGDLS; CDR2 reads YYNGEE.

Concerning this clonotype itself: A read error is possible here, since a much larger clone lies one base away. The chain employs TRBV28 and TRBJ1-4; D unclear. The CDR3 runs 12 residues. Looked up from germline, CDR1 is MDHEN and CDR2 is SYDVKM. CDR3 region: CASSLRVGKPFF. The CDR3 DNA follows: TGTGCCAGCAGTTTAAGGGTCGGAAAACCGTTTTTT.

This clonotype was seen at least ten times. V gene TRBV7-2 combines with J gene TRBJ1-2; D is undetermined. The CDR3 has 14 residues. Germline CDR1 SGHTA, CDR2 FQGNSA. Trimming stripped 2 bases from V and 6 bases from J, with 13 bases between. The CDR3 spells CASSLRPEYNGYTF. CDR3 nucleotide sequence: TGTGCCAGCAGCTTAAGGCCGGAGTACAATGGCTACACCTTC.

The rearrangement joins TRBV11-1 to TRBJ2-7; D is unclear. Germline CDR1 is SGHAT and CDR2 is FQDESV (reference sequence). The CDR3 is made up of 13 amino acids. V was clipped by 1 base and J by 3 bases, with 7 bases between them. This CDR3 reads CASSLVEDYEQYF. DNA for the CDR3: TGTGCCAGCAGCTTAGTTGAGGACTACGAGCAGTACTTC.

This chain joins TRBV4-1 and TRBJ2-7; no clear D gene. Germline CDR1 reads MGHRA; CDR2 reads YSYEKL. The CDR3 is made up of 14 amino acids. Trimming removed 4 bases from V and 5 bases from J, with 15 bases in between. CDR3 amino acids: CASSRSGPKDEQYF. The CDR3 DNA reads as TGCGCCAGCAGCCGTTCCGGGCCTAAGGACGAGCAGTACTTC.

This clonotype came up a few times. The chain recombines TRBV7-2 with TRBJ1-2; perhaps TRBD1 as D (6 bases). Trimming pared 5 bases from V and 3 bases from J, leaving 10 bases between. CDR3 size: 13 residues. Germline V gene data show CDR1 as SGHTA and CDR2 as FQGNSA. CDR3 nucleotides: TGTGCCAGCAGCCCGTACAGGGACTATGGCTACACCTTC. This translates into CASSPYRDYGYTF. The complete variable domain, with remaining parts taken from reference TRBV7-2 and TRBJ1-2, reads GAGVSQSPSNKVTEKGKDVELRCDPISGHTALYWYRQSLGQGLEFLIYFQGNSAPDKSGLPSDRFSAERTGGSVSTLTIQRTQQEDSAVYLCASSPYRDYGYTFGSGTRLTVV.